The T cell receptor (beta chain) described here comes from a study of tumor and adjacent non-tumor tissue in lung cancer. TCRbeta libraries were built with three rounds of nested PCR, modified from ARM-PCR. TCRdb used MiXCR to reprocess the multiplex PCR reads, holding one entry per CDR3 protein. The table has fewer than 85,000 distinct CDR3 sequences, 55% to 85% seen once; the top ten hold 28%. The template was RNA from unsorted bulk tissue. Chemotherapy-naive patients with new lung cancer underwent thoracic surgery in China, August–late 2014. This sequence originates from a man between 60 and 75 years old with non-small cell lung cancer. Sequencing was carried out using lung tumor tissue.

DNA of the CDR3: TGCAGCGTTGCCCTGGGCCTCAATCAGCCCCAGCATTTT. Amino acid sequence: CSVALGLNQPQHF. The gene calls are TRBV29-1 and TRBJ1-5, with D unresolved. V shed 4 bases and J shed 3 bases, with 10 bases lying between them. There are 13 residues in the CDR3. Looked up from germline, CDR1 is SQVTM and CDR2 is ANQGSEA.